The next 7 T cell receptor beta chains were all read from a single sample in a study of tumor-infiltrating lymphocytes in primary liver carcinoma. Unsorted whole blood yielded the blood RNA, and germline DNA was also extracted. TCR beta cDNA was made from 400 to 600 ng total RNA with a constant-region primer. Three rounds of nested multiplex PCR with slightly modified ARM-PCR produced TCR beta libraries. TRBV1-TRBV30 forward primers paired with a C-beta reverse primer drove the first two PCR rounds, approximately 11 cycles each. A single record per CDR3 protein comes from TCRdb applying MiXCR to the multiplex PCR reads. The sample contains 150,000 to 200,000 distinct CDR3 sequences, around 60% of which appear only once. Sequencing was performed on peripheral blood. The origin of the receptors is a woman in her sixties or seventies with primary liver carcinoma and hepatitis B virus infection.

The rearrangement joins TRBV7-3 to TRBJ2-3; D is unresolved. Germline CDR1 is SGHTA and CDR2 is FQGTGA. The CDR3 is 14 residues long. V gave up 5 bases and J gave up 1 base, with 10 bases separating them. CDR3 residues: CASSPVVGTDTQYF. CDR3 nucleotide sequence: TGTGCCAGCAGCCCCGTTGTGGGCACAGATACGCAGTATTTT. Supplemented by reference TRBV7-3 and TRBJ2-3, the full variable domain reads GAGVSQTPSNKVTEKGKYVELRCDPISGHTALYWYRQSLGQGPEFLIYFQGTGAADDSGLPNDRFFAVRPEGSVSTLKIQRTERGDSAVYLCASSPVVGTDTQYFGPGTRLTVL.

This chain joins TRBV11-2 and TRBJ2-3; 9 bases map to TRBD2. Unmatched junction bases numbered 23, after V lost 5 bases and J lost 2 bases. Germline V CDR1 and CDR2: SGHAT, FQNNGV. CDR3 length: 21 residues. The CDR3 DNA follows: TGTGCCAGCAGCCCACTTAGAGCGGGAGGCCCCCATTATAGGCCCACAGATACGCAGTATTTT. Encoded protein: CASSPLRAGGPHYRPTDTQYF.

This clonotype appeared many times. The V and J genes are TRBV14 and TRBJ1-3; D remains ambiguous. V was trimmed by 4 bases and J by 0 bases, leaving 4 bases between them. Germline V gene sequence: CDR1 SGHDN, CDR2 FVKESK. CDR3 length: 13 amino acids. CDR3 protein: CASSLPSGNTIYF. In DNA form, the CDR3 reads TGTGCCAGCAGCCTCCCCTCTGGAAACACCATATATTTT.

This clonotype was seen once. This likely comes from a read error, as the CDR3 has no conserved phenylalanine or tryptophan at its end. This sequence joins TRBV29-1 and TRBJ2-6, with TRBD1 as a possible D gene (5 bases). Germline-derived CDR1 and CDR2 are SQVTM and ANQGSEA. The CDR3 is 14 amino acids. The CDR3 DNA sequence: TGCAGCGTTGATGCCGGCTCTGGGGCCAACCTCCTGACTTCC. Its translation: CSVDAGSGANLLTS.

Comments on this clonotype: This may come from a read error, since a much larger clone is one base off. This chain links TRBV12-3 or TRBV12-4 with TRBJ2-3; the D gene is possibly TRBD2 (6 bases). The CDR3 length is 15 residues. V lost 5 bases, J lost 5 bases, and 17 bases lay in between. DNA of the CDR3: TGTGCCAGCAGTCCATACAGATTGGGACTAGATACGCAGTATTTT. It translates to CASSPYRLGLDTQYF.

In its sample, this clonotype ranks as medium-sized. The J gene is TRBJ1-1, the V gene TRBV11-2; no clear D gene. Trimming removed 0 bases at V and 0 bases at J, with 2 bases between. The CDR3 contains 13 residues. Germline V gene lookup returns CDR1 SGHAT and CDR2 FQNNGV. CDR3: CASSLDMNTEAFF. DNA for the CDR3: TGTGCCAGCAGCTTAGACATGAACACTGAAGCTTTCTTT. The full variable domain, in which reference TRBV11-2 and TRBJ1-1 provide the parts outside the CDR3, is EAGVAQSPRYKIIEKRQSVAFWCNPISGHATLYWYQQILGQGPKLLIQFQNNGVVDDSQLPKDRFSAERLKGVDSTLKIQPAKLEDSAVYLCASSLDMNTEAFFGQGTRLTVV.

This clonotype was seen only once. Because the CDR3 is missing its conserved closing phenylalanine or tryptophan, this is likely a read error. The DNA is left out, because the CDR3 cannot be placed on it with certainty; the CDR3 is given as TCRdb lists it. The rearrangement joins TRBV12-3 or TRBV12-4 to TRBJ2-7; the table's D call, TRBD1, was not checked against the DNA. The CDR3 comprises 14 residues, both ends counted. The CDR3 sequence is CASSLSGQSYEQCL.